This T cell receptor (beta chain) was captured in a study of T cell repertoires in cytomegalovirus infection. General study findings and limits: It was HLA-C-restricted CMV-specific TCR beta clonotypes that dominated the response ex vivo.

TCRdb recomputed calls from the reads with MiXCR, one row per CDR3 protein. There are about 740,000 distinct CDR3 sequences in the sample; 35% to 45% occur only once, and 2.5% to 3% lies in the top ten. The CDR3 length is 16 residues. With V trimmed by 6 bases and J by 1 base, 5 bases remained unmatched. In germline, CDR1 is SGHVS, CDR2 FNYEAQ. This clonotype appeared many times. The antigen is not known. The chain joins TRBV7-6 to TRBJ2-2; TRBD2 matches at 10 bases. The sequencing input was PBMCs. The source of this sequence is a human donor in good health (CMV status not recorded). Some clones in this sample may be carry-over from other donors' samples. The CDR3 nucleotides read TGTGCCAGCAGTCCTGGACTAGCGGAGAACACCGGGGAGCTGTTTTTT. Translated, it gives CASSPGLAENTGELFF.